This section outlines one T cell receptor beta chain sequence together with its context. No cognate antigen has been identified for it. Per-base quality was not reported, and no clone a single base away is much larger than it. The data belong to a study of blood T cell repertoires in COVID-19 (dated by TCRdb to between 2020 and 2021). At the level of the whole study: Samples from collaborators originated in the United States, Italy and Spain and spanned both the acute and convalescent phases of COVID-19. The prospective study material was composed of cDNA or gDNA derived from T cells, B-cell-depleted T cells, or PBMCs. Deeply sampled blood TCRbeta repertoires from subjects exposed to, actively infected with, or recovered from COVID-19 were included in the dataset. A freely available public database, intended as a resource for researchers studying the immune response to SARS-CoV-2, is where the repertoires were released. The samples were drawn from the first 160 participants of the ongoing ImmuneRACE study and from some 1,300 subjects provided by 6 global collaborators. A de-identified subject ID, COVID-19 status, age in years and sex were almost always included in the sample metadata. Where available, HLA class I and class II types were taken from metadata supplied by the sample provider and were not determined by assay-based typing. The investigation overall reported the following: How much clinical and demographic metadata was included differed by source and by participant, and the metadata was provided uncurated.

One collaborating source in Seattle enrolled patients while the patients were actively infected and followed the patients over time throughout the course of disease. Collaborating institutions collected whole blood in K2EDTA tubes following their own protocols. For TCRbeta analysis, collaborator samples were shipped as frozen whole blood, as isolated PBMCs, or as DNA extracted from either sample type. CDR3 length: 13 amino acids, cysteine to phenylalanine. The sequence is cut down to CDR3 DNA, 39 bases in frame from base 1. Trimming removed 0 bases from V and 7 bases from J, leaving 11 bases between the germline ends. CDR1 and CDR2 are drawn from the germline V gene: SGHRS, YFSETQ. The immunoSEQ Assay, a bias-controlled multiplex PCR, was used to amplify TCRbeta CDR3 regions from genomic DNA. The authors' analysis ran thus. Within the assay, amplification of reference gene primers was used to estimate how many nucleated cells each sample contained. Sequence reads were collapsed and filtered to measure the absolute abundance of every unique TCRbeta CDR3 rearrangement. For each sample, productive Simpson clonality was calculated as the square root of Simpson's diversity index across productive rearrangements. Here the immuneACCESS table is served through TCRdb, limited to in-frame sequences with V and J called. Missing clones are a known gap in these copies; in checked studies unresolved V genes cover under half, and the rest lacks a known reason. Clone size and V and J calls were adopted from that table, with D and trimming inferred from the DNA. For this sample there are approximately 530,000 clones; approximately 88% appear just once. The ten largest clonotypes hold about 8% of the sample.

The chain was built from TRBV5-1 and TRBJ2-7, with TRBD1 perhaps the D gene, on 6 matching bases. This TCR was recovered from a woman in her forties or fifties with COVID-19, enrolled during active disease. Sequencing was performed on peripheral blood. The CDR3 corresponds to CASSLAGTREQYF. The DNA sequence reads TGCGCCAGCAGCTTGGCCGGGACACGGGAGCAGTACTTC.